This T cell receptor beta chain was found in a study of circulating CD8 cells and anti-PD-1 response in melanoma. Across the study: Every 2 weeks, patients got 3 mg/kg nivolumab intravenously. Anti-PD-1 was first-line therapy for about 55% of the 13 patients.

In its sample, this clonotype ranks as large. Using around 16 ng of total RNA, TCR libraries were made with the QIAseq Immune Repertoire TCR panel. One entry per CDR3 protein results from TCRdb running MiXCR on the reads. The table lists around 500 distinct CDR3 sequences, about a tenth of them singletons, with less than 65% in the top ten. V lost 5 bases to trimming and J lost 1 base; unmatched junction nucleotides: 3. CDR3 length: 14 amino acids. CDR1 DFQATT and CDR2 SNEGSKA come from the germline V gene (reference sequence). Sorting of live CD3+CD8+TCRalphabeta+ cells by PD-1 and/or TIGIT gave four subsets.

Sample: CD8+ T cells from PBMCs, taken at baseline or after one month of anti-PD-1 therapy (not recorded which). The chain combines TRBV20-1 with TRBJ2-2; 8 nucleotides match TRBD1. This TCR was sampled from a human donor with melanoma. DNA of the CDR3: TGCAGTGCTCAGGGACAGGAGAACACCGGGGAGCTGTTTTTT. This sequence encodes CSAQGQENTGELFF.